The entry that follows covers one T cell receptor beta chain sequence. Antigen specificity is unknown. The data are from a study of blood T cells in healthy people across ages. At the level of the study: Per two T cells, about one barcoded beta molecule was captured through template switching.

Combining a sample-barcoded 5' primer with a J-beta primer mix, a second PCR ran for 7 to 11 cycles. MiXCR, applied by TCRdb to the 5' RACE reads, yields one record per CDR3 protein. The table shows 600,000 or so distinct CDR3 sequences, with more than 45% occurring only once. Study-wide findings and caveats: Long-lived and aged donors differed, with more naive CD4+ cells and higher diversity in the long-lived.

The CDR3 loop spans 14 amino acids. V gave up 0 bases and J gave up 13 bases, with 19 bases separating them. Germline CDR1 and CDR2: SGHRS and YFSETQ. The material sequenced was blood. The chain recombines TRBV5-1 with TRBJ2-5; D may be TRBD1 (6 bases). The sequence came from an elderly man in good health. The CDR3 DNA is TGCGCCAGCAGCTTGGCGGGACAAGGCCCCTTCGGGTACTTC. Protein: CASSLAGQGPFGYF.